A single sample gave rise to the 14 T cell receptor beta chains below, sequenced in a study of low-dose radiotherapy and immunotherapy resistance in tumors. Described time point: before trial treatment. Primers targeting TRAV and TRBV primed first-strand cDNA, covering alpha and beta chains. PCR amplification of the TCRs was performed with Phusion for approximately 20 PCR cycles, and it relied on a constant-region primer together with a V-primer adapter. TCRdb used MiXCR to reprocess the reads, holding one entry per CDR3 protein. The repertoire has 75,000 to 95,000 distinct CDR3 sequences, 9.4% of them found once; the top ten carry roughly 1%. Sequencing was performed on PBMCs, taken before treatment. The source of these receptors is a male donor with prostate cancer.

This clonotype was detected ten times or more. The chain links TRBV7-3 to TRBJ2-5; D possibly matches TRBD1 or TRBD2 (5 bases each). CDR1 and CDR2 from the germline V gene are SGHTA and FQGTGA. Deletions cut 4 bases from V and 4 bases from J, with 16 bases between. The CDR3 runs 15 residues. The CDR3 reads CASSSRGVRGETQYF. CDR3 bases: TGTGCCAGCAGCTCGAGGGGAGTTCGCGGAGAGACCCAGTACTTC.

This clonotype was observed a single time. The rearrangement links TRBV12-3 or TRBV12-4 to TRBJ2-1, with 9 positions matching TRBD1. The CDR3 loop spans 12 amino acids. The V segment lost 8 bases and the J segment 10 bases; nucleotides outside the gene matches: 6. The CDR3 DNA reads TGTGCCAGCTCTGGACAGGGGTTCGAGCAGTTCTTC. As protein: CASSGQGFEQFF.

The rearrangement links TRBV6-5 to TRBJ2-2; tentatively, D is TRBD1 or TRBD2 (6 bases each). CDR3 length equals 15 residues. Germline V gives CDR1 MNHEY, CDR2 SVGAGI. V gave up 7 bases and J gave up 6 bases, with 18 bases separating them. The DNA of the CDR3 is TGTGCCAGCACCCTATCGGTGGGGGGCCCCGGGGAGCTGTTTTTT. This gives the protein CASTLSVGGPGELFF.

This clonotype was found many times. V is TRBV3-1 and J is TRBJ2-1; 10 bases agree with TRBD2. Germline values: CDR1 LGHDT, CDR2 YNNKEL (reference sequence). The CDR3 is 17 amino acids. Germline trimming cut 0 bases from V and 5 bases from J; bases unmatched to any gene: 7. Here the CDR3 reads CASSQDRLAGVHNEQFF. CDR3 DNA: TGTGCCAGCAGCCAAGATCGCCTAGCGGGAGTCCACAATGAGCAGTTCTTC.

This clonotype was detected ten times or more. The CDR3 is CASSIGLAEQGDTQYF. In DNA, the CDR3 is TGTGCCAGCAGTATCGGACTAGCGGAGCAAGGGGATACGCAGTATTTT. The rearrangement links TRBV6-1 to TRBJ2-3; the match to TRBD2 covers 10 bases. Per the germline V gene, CDR1 is MNHNS and CDR2 is SASEGT. CDR3 length: 16 amino acids. Trimming took 5 bases from V and 6 from J; bases not matched to a gene: 11.

This clonotype appeared many times. The V call is TRBV9, the J call TRBJ2-5; D perhaps matches TRBD2 (6 bases). The CDR3 is 16 residues long. Germline assignment: CDR1 SGDLS and CDR2 YYNGEE. V shed 1 base and J shed 3 bases, with 16 bases lying between them. DNA for the CDR3: TGTGCCAGCAGCGTAAACGGAATCGGCGGGGAAGAGACCCAGTACTTC. It codes for CASSVNGIGGEETQYF.

This clonotype was counted ten times or more. J is TRBJ1-1 and V is TRBV28, with D maybe TRBD1 (5 bases). Germline lookup yields CDR1 MDHEN and CDR2 SYDVKM. The CDR3 is 14 amino acids. V lost 3 bases and J 4 bases, leaving 12 bases between the germline ends. The CDR3 DNA follows: TGTGCCAGCAGTTTGGTTCAGGGAGGCACTGAAGCTTTCTTT. As protein: CASSLVQGGTEAFF.

This clonotype was detected many times. The V gene is TRBV28, the J gene TRBJ1-4; 10 nucleotides agree with TRBD1. The junction had 7 bases not matched to a gene; V was cut back by 4 bases and J by 8 bases. The CDR3 loop spans 15 amino acids. Germline CDR1 is MDHEN and CDR2 is SYDVKM. The CDR3 spells CASSSGTGAWEKLFF. CDR3 bases: TGTGCCAGCAGTTCCGGGACAGGGGCTTGGGAAAAACTGTTTTTT.

This clonotype was seen repeatedly, ten times or more. V usage is TRBV29-1 and J usage is TRBJ1-2; perhaps TRBD1 as D (6 bases). This CDR3 has 11 residues. CDR1 is SQVTM, CDR2 ANQGSEA, per germline. V lost 7 bases and J lost 6, with 12 bases in between. The CDR3 nucleotides read TGCAGCGCTCGGACAGAGGATGGCTACACCTTC. This translates into CSARTEDGYTF.

The sample holds many counts of this clonotype. The chain links TRBV7-2 to TRBJ2-1, with 12 bases fitting TRBD1. The CDR3 length is 16 residues. Looked up from germline, CDR1 is SGHTA and CDR2 is FQGNSA. V gave up 0 bases and J gave up 5 bases; unmatched junction bases: 2. The CDR3 reads CASSLAGTGGNNEQFF. The CDR3 nucleotides read TGTGCCAGCAGCTTAGCCGGGACAGGGGGCAACAATGAGCAGTTCTTC. Combining the CDR3 with reference TRBV7-2 and TRBJ2-1 gives the whole variable domain GAGVSQSPSNKVTEKGKDVELRCDPISGHTALYWYRQSLGQGLEFLIYFQGNSAPDKSGLPSDRFSAERTGGSVSTLTIQRTQQEDSAVYLCASSLAGTGGNNEQFFGPGTRLTVL.

This clonotype showed up many times. The chain employs TRBV6-6 and TRBJ1-2, with a tentative D call TRBD1 (5 bases). Germline CDR1 and CDR2: MNHNY and SVGAGI (reference sequence). V shed 2 bases and J shed 8 bases, with 12 bases lying between them. This CDR3 is 13 amino acids long. This CDR3 reads CASSYATGGGYTF. CDR3 nucleotide sequence: TGTGCCAGCAGTTACGCCACTGGGGGAGGCTACACCTTC.

This clonotype was seen many times. CDR3 amino acids: CASSLASGRVNEQYF. Here the CDR3 DNA reads TGTGCCAGCAGTTTAGCAAGCGGGAGGGTCAACGAGCAGTACTTC. The V and J genes are TRBV28 and TRBJ2-7; TRBD2 matches 10 bases. Germline CDR1 and CDR2: MDHEN and SYDVKM. This CDR3 region has 15 residues. V trimming: 2 bases; J trimming: 5 bases; junction bases outside the gene matches: 6.

In its sample, this clonotype was seen many times. V usage is TRBV7-2 and J usage is TRBJ1-6; D is unclear. The germline V gene encodes CDR1 SGHTA and CDR2 FQGNSA. This CDR3 is 14 amino acids long. V dropped 8 bases and J dropped 5 bases, with 13 bases sitting between them. The CDR3 DNA reads as TGTGCCAGCTCCGAGCGGGCAAATAATTCACCCCTCCACTTT. It translates to CASSERANNSPLHF.

The rearrangement links TRBV18 to TRBJ1-1; 9 bases line up with TRBD1. V lost 3 bases and J lost 7; bases outside the gene matches: 12. Germline V CDR1 and CDR2: KGHSH, LQKENI. This CDR3 has 16 amino acids. Here the CDR3 DNA reads TGTGCCAGCTCACCTCAACAGGGGGCTTCGCTGCATGAAGCTTTCTTT. It is translated as CASSPQQGASLHEAFF. Looking up the rest from reference TRBV18 and TRBJ1-1 gives the full variable domain: NAGVMQNPRHLVRRRGQEARLRCSPMKGHSHVYWYRQLPEEGLKFMVYLQKENIIDESGMPKERFSAEFPKEGPSILRIQQVVRGDSAAYFCASSPQQGASLHEAFFGQGTRLTVV.